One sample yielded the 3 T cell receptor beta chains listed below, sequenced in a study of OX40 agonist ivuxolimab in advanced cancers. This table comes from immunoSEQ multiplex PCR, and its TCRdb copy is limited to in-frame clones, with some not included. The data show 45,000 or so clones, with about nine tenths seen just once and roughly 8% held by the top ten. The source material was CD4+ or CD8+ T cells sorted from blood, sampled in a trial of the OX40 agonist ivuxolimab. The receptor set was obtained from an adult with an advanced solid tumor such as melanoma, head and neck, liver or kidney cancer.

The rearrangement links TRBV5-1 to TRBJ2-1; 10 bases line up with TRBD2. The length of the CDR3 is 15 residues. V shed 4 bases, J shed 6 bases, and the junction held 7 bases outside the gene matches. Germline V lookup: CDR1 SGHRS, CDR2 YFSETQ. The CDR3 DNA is TGCGCCAGCAGCAAGGGACTAGCGACGATCAATGAGCAGTTCTTC. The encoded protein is CASSKGLATINEQFF.

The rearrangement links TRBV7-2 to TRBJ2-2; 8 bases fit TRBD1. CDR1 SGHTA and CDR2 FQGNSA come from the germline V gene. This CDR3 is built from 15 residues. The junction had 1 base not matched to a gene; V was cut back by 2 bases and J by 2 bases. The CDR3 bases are TGTGCCAGCAGCTTATCAGGGGGCAACACCGGGGAGCTGTTTTTT. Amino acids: CASSLSGGNTGELFF.

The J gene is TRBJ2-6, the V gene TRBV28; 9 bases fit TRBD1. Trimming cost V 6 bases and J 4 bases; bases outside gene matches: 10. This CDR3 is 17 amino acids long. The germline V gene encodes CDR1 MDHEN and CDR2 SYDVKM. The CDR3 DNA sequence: TGTGCCAGCAGCGGAAGCTACAGGGGGCTAGGGGCCAACGTCCTGACTTTC. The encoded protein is CASSGSYRGLGANVLTF. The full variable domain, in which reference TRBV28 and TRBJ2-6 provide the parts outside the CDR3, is DVKVTQSSRYLVKRTGEKVFLECVQDMDHENMFWYRQDPGLGLRLIYFSYDVKMKEKGDIPEGYSVSREKKERFSLILESASTNQTSMYLCASSGSYRGLGANVLTFGAGSRLTVL.